This TCR beta chain derives from a study of blood T cell repertoires in COVID-19. Profiled with immunoSEQ multiplex PCR; TCRdb holds only in-frame clones, not every one. The sample has about 90,000 clones; 75% to 90% are singletons. The material sequenced was peripheral blood. The receptor was isolated from a man older than 75 with acute or convalescent COVID-19.

The CDR3 here is CASSFIGGLAGNEQFF. CDR3 nucleotides: TGTGCCAGCAGCTTTATTGGGGGGCTAGCGGGAAATGAGCAGTTCTTC. The J gene is TRBJ2-1, the V gene TRBV7-3; 9 bases are shared with TRBD2. CDR3 length: 16 amino acids. Per the germline V gene, CDR1 is SGHTA and CDR2 is FQGTGA. Trimming at V came to 3 bases and at J to 7 bases, leaving 10 bases not matched to a gene.